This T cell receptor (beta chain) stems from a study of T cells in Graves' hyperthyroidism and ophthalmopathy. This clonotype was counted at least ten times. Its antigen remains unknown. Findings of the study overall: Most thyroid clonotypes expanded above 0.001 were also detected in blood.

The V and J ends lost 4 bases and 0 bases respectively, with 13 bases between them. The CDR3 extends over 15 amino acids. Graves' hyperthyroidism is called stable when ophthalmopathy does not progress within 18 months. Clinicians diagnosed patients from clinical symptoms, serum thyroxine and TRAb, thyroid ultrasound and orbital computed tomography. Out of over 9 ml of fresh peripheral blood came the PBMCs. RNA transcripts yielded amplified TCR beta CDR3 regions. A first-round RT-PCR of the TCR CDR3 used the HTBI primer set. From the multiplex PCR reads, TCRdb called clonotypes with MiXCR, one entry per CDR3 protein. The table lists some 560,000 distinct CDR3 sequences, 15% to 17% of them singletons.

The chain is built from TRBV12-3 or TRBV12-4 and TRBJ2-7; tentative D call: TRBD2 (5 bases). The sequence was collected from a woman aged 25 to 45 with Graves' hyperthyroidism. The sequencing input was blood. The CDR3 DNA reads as TGTGCCAGCAGTTACCGGGATCCCAGCTCCTACGAGCAGTACTTC. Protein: CASSYRDPSSYEQYF.